The rows below give T cell receptor beta chains drawn from one sample of a study of cytomegalovirus exposure and HLA in healthy donors. Sequenced by immunoSEQ multiplex PCR; TCRdb stores in-frame clones only, minus some. The data contain some 130,000 clones, around 74% of them singletons. The material sequenced was PBMCs. These receptors were collected from a male donor in good health and CMV-seronegative. Each CDR3 is given with its conserved first and last residue. A D gene is named only where the DNA matches it firmly. Some rows have no size entry. The others give once, few or many, or a class for an expanded clone.

v_call	d_call	j_call	clone_size	cdr3_aa	cdr3_nt
TRBV4-3	TRBD1	TRBJ2-3	-	CASSPQGGSTQYF	TGCGCCAGCAGCCCACAGGGGGGAAGTACGCAGTATTTT
TRBV7-2	TRBD2	TRBJ2-7	once	CASSSPRTSFDEQYF	TGTGCCAGCAGCTCTCCCCGGACTAGTTTTGACGAGCAGTACTTC
TRBV19	TRBD2	TRBJ2-1	-	CASKQTGLAGVNEQFF	TGTGCCAGTAAACAGACGGGACTAGCGGGGGTAAATGAGCAGTTCTTC
TRBV15	-	TRBJ1-2	-	CATSRESLSGYTF	TGTGCCACCAGCAGAGAATCCCTTTCCGGCTACACCTTC
TRBV7-8	-	TRBJ2-5	-	CASSPRTALSSAQYF	TGTGCCAGCAGCCCCCGGACAGCGCTTTCATCGGCCCAGTACTTC
TRBV11-2	TRBD2	TRBJ2-7	-	CASSQTSGGSYEQYF	TGTGCCAGCAGTCAAACTAGCGGGGGTTCCTACGAGCAGTACTTC
TRBV28	-	TRBJ2-7	-	CASSLFYEQYF	TGTGCCAGCAGTTTGTTCTACGAGCAGTACTTC
TRBV7-3	-	TRBJ1-1	-	CASSLTQGGKAEAFF	TGTGCCAGCAGCTTAACCCAGGGTGGGAAAGCTGAAGCTTTCTTT
TRBV4-1	-	TRBJ1-5	-	CASSQVQGSNQPQHF	TGCGCCAGCAGCCAAGTACAGGGTAGCAATCAGCCCCAGCATTTT
TRBV19	TRBD1	TRBJ2-7	-	CASNQGTGPYEQYF	TGTGCCAGTAACCAGGGGACAGGGCCCTACGAGCAGTACTTC
TRBV2	TRBD2	TRBJ2-5	-	CASRVAGTEETQYF	TGTGCCAGCAGGGTAGCGGGGACCGAAGAGACCCAGTACTTC
TRBV5-1	-	TRBJ2-7	-	CASSLAQGSYEQYF	TGCGCCAGCAGCTTGGCCCAGGGTTCTTACGAGCAGTACTTC
TRBV5-1	-	TRBJ1-6	-	CASSLSTEANNSPLHF	TGCGCCAGCAGCTTGTCGACAGAGGCCAATAATTCACCCCTCCACTTT
TRBV11-2	TRBD2	TRBJ2-1	-	CASSLGLGGEQFF	TGTGCCAGCAGCTTGGGACTAGGGGGAGAGCAGTTCTTC
TRBV4-3	TRBD2	TRBJ2-7	-	CASSASGRNRGGYEQYF	TGCGCCAGCAGCGCTAGCGGGAGGAACCGAGGAGGATACGAGCAGTACTTC
TRBV7-9	-	TRBJ2-1	-	CASSPHLSSYNEQFF	TGTGCCAGCAGCCCTCATCTGAGCTCCTACAATGAGCAGTTCTTC
TRBV4-1	TRBD2	TRBJ2-7	-	CASSPLPGTSGGRPSYEQYF	TGCGCCAGCAGTCCATTACCCGGGACTAGCGGGGGGCGCCCCTCCTACGAGCAGTACTTC
TRBV19	-	TRBJ1-5	-	CASSIDQAGPNQPQHF	TGTGCCAGTAGTATAGATCAGGCAGGCCCCAATCAGCCCCAGCATTTT